This TCR beta chain was identified during a study of blood T cells in healthy people across ages. Per germline, CDR1 KGHSH and CDR2 LQKENI. Trimming removed 3 bases from V and 6 bases from J, with 20 bases in between. The CDR3 sequence is 16 residues long. General study findings and limits: Measured against age, TCR beta diversity per million T cells decreased in a roughly linear manner. The authors considered diversity estimates from one million T cells to be underestimates.

Notes on this clonotype: What it binds is unknown.

The donors, aged about 6 to 100, were healthy Caucasians from Russia. The extraction recovered at least 6 micrograms of total RNA per sample. Together with a sample-barcoded 5' primer, a J-beta primer mix was included in a second PCR lasting 7 to 11 cycles. TCRdb itself ran the 5' RACE reads through MiXCR, one entry per CDR3 protein. The sample carries around 1.5 million distinct CDR3 sequences, roughly 30% recorded once. The TCR comes from a woman under 40 in good health. Material: blood. The chain is built from TRBV18 and TRBJ1-1; D uncertain. CDR3 in DNA: TGTGCCAGCTCACCGTCTTTGTATGTAGATGAGTCTGAAGCTTTCTTT. Protein product: CASSPSLYVDESEAFF.